This T cell receptor beta chain was sequenced in a study of control samples from healthy donors and cancer patients. Sequencing was performed with immunoSEQ multiplex PCR; in TCRdb, only in-frame clones are kept and a portion is missing. This table holds 90,000 or so clones, around nine tenths found once. The sequencing sample was made of blood. The sequence was collected from an older woman in good health.

The CDR3 spells CASSQTSNEQFF. As DNA, the CDR3 is TGTGCCAGCAGCCAGACTAGCAATGAGCAGTTCTTC. This chain links TRBV7-8 with TRBJ2-1, with D possibly matching TRBD2 (6 bases). The germline V gene encodes CDR1 SGHVS and CDR2 FQNEAQ. Trimming pared 5 bases from V and 6 bases from J, leaving 8 bases between. This CDR3 contains 12 residues.